This T cell receptor beta chain was recorded in a study of CD8+ T cells in alopecia areata. CD4+ and CD8+ T cells were sorted from PBMCs stained for CD3, CD4 and CD8. This clone has only a few counts. Extraction and reverse transcription of RNA yielded cDNA as the sequencing template. TCRdb keeps only in-frame clones here, not all; method: immunoSEQ multiplex PCR. The repertoire holds about 140,000 clones, with 55% as singletons. Germline V gives CDR1 SQVTM, CDR2 ANQGSEA. The CDR3 covers 11 residues. Trimming shortened V by 5 bases and J by 5 bases, and 9 bases separated the two germline ends. The chain has TRBV29-1 and TRBJ2-5; D is undetermined. This TCR was recovered from a human donor in good health. The source material was CD4+ T cells sorted from blood. This CDR3 is CSVRRSETQYF. The CDR3 bases are TGCAGCGTTCGTAGGTCGGAGACCCAGTACTTC.